This T cell receptor (beta chain) originates from a study of T cells after yellow fever vaccination. Study-level findings and limits: Booster samples showed a return of most primary-vaccination clones (roughly 96% CD4, 88% CD8). Secondary responses were weaker yet peaked faster, day 5 versus 15.

As TCR cDNA was made by 5'RACE template switching, a universal primer site and UMIs were added. TCRdb re-analysed the 5' RACE reads in MiXCR, keeping a single row per CDR3 protein. The sample lists over 250,000 distinct CDR3 sequences; around 4.9% were seen once. From germline, CDR1 is SGHDN and CDR2 FVKESK. V lost 3 bases to trimming and J lost 8 bases, with 11 bases between them. This CDR3 spans 13 amino acids. This clonotype has just a few counts. Its target is not known. The chain recombines TRBV14 with TRBJ2-1, with D possibly matching TRBD2 (6 bases). This sample comprised CD4+ T cells sorted from PBMCs, obtained on the day of the yellow fever booster vaccination. The receptor's source is a man aged 18 to 30 who received the YFV17D yellow fever vaccine. This chain's CDR3 is CASSQNTGDEQFF. Here the CDR3 DNA reads TGTGCCAGCAGCCAGAACACGGGGGATGAGCAGTTCTTC. Complete variable domain (other parts from reference TRBV14 and TRBJ2-1): EAGVTQFPSHSVIEKGQTVTLRCDPISGHDNLYWYRRVMGKEIKFLLHFVKESKQDESGMPNNRFLAERTGGTYSTLKVQPAELEDSGVYFCASSQNTGDEQFFGPGTRLTVL.